Presented here are 8 T cell receptor beta chains from one specimen sequenced in a study of blood T cells in healthy people across ages. Through a sample-barcoded 5' primer and a J-beta primer mix, a second PCR was run for roughly 7 to 11 cycles. MiXCR was run by TCRdb on the 5' RACE reads, yielding one entry per CDR3 protein. Of about 1,500,000 distinct CDR3 sequences listed, roughly 40% were seen once; the top ten hold 7% to 9%. The sample was blood. The receptors originated from a woman aged 18-29 years in good health.

This clonotype was seen ten or more times. The chain has TRBV10-3 and TRBJ2-7; D is undetermined. This CDR3 contains 11 residues. Trimming shortened V by 10 bases and J by 4 bases, and 11 bases separated the two germline ends. CDR1 and CDR2 (germline): ENHRY, SYGVKD. As DNA, the CDR3 is TGTGCCACCTCGACCGGGTACGAGCAGTACTTC. This sequence encodes CATSTGYEQYF.

Ten or more counts support this clonotype. A much larger clone differs from this one at a single base, so this may be a read error. The rearrangement joins TRBV6-5 to TRBJ2-7; TRBD1 aligns across 7 bases. Germline CDR1 and CDR2: MNHEY and SVGAGI. J was trimmed by 3 bases and V by 2 bases; bases with no gene match: 7. The CDR3 is 15 residues long. The CDR3 region has the DNA TGTGCCAGCAGTTACGCTTACGGGACAGACTACGAGCAGTACTTC. Translation: CASSYAYGTDYEQYF.

The rearrangement joins TRBV25-1 to TRBJ2-1; 8 bases fit TRBD2. Germline V gene sequence: CDR1 MGHDK, CDR2 SYGVNS. Trimming took 3 bases from V and 2 from J; bases not matched to a gene: 6. The CDR3 has 16 residues. Here the CDR3 reads CASSDLAGGTYNEQFF. CDR3 bases: TGTGCCAGCAGTGATTTGGCGGGAGGAACCTACAATGAGCAGTTCTTC.

This clonotype was counted a few times. The rearrangement links TRBV27 to TRBJ2-3; 12 positions match TRBD2. The CDR3 contains 15 residues. Germline V gives CDR1 MNHEY, CDR2 SMNVEV (reference sequence). Trimming took 4 bases from V and 7 from J; bases not matched to a gene: 6. CDR3 sequence reads: CASSSSSGGANTQYF. CDR3 nucleotide sequence: TGTGCCAGCAGTTCGTCTAGCGGGGGGGCAAATACGCAGTATTTT.

The chain employs TRBV5-1 and TRBJ1-1; a possible D gene is TRBD1 (6 bases). CDR3 size: 12 residues. In germline, CDR1 is SGHRS, CDR2 YFSETQ. The germline V and J ends were trimmed by 4 bases and 11 bases, with 15 bases remaining between them. This CDR3 reads CASSVAAGEAFF. The CDR3 DNA reads as TGCGCCAGCAGCGTCGCCGCAGGGGAGGCTTTCTTT.

This clonotype was counted only a few times. As DNA, the CDR3 is TGTGCCAGCAGTTTTTCCCCGGGGAACGAGACCCAGTACTTC. It codes for CASSFSPGNETQYF. V usage is TRBV12-3 or TRBV12-4 and J usage is TRBJ2-5; tentative D call: TRBD2 (5 bases). Trimming removed 3 bases from V and 5 bases from J, with 13 bases in between. The CDR3 extends over 14 amino acids.

As regards this clonotype: One end of the junction does not line up with germline, which may come from a read error. The V gene is TRBV4-1, the J gene TRBJ2-6, with D maybe TRBD2 (6 bases). CDR1 is MGHRA, CDR2 YSYEKL, per germline. This CDR3 region has 19 residues. The CDR3 loop is CSSSQESRGASSGANVLTF. CDR3 coding DNA: TGTTCCAGCAGCCAAGAGAGTCGCGGGGCCTCCTCTGGGGCCAACGTCCTGACTTTC.

This clonotype turned up a few times. The V and J genes are TRBV29-1 and TRBJ2-7; TRBD1 matches at 7 bases. This CDR3 has 16 amino acids. The J segment lost 0 bases and the V segment lost 4 bases, leaving 12 bases of the junction unmatched. Germline V gene sequence: CDR1 SQVTM, CDR2 ANQGSEA. For the CDR3, the DNA is TGCAGCGTTGCGGGCCCGGAACAGGGGAGCTCCTACGAGCAGTACTTC. Translating gives CSVAGPEQGSSYEQYF.